Listed below are T cell receptor beta chains from one sample, sequenced in a study of cytotoxic CD8 clonotypes in ibrutinib-treated CLL. The method was immunoSEQ multiplex PCR; TCRdb's version includes in-frame clones alone and lacks a portion of them. Found here are 130,000 or so clones, 80% to 90% of them singletons; the top ten hold about 2.1%. The source material was PBMCs, sampled after 24 months of ibrutinib treatment. These receptor sequences come from a human donor with chronic lymphocytic leukemia. CDR3s include the opening cysteine and the closing phenylalanine or tryptophan. D genes are given only for firm matches. Clone size is stated in some rows and not others, as once, few, many or a class when expanded.

-,TRBD2,TRBJ2-7,TRBV19,CASSLGGTSNSYEQYF,TGTGCCAGTAGTCTGGGGGGGACTAGCAACTCCTACGAGCAGTACTTC
-,TRBD1,TRBJ1-1,TRBV19,CASSIGGTGTEAFF,TGTGCCAGTAGTATAGGAGGGACAGGCACTGAAGCTTTCTTT
-,TRBD1,TRBJ1-1,TRBV4-2,CASSHPGQGSTEAFF,TGTGCCAGCAGCCATCCGGGACAGGGGTCAACTGAAGCTTTCTTT
-,-,TRBJ1-4,TRBV28,CASSFGGREEKLFF,TGTGCCAGCAGTTTCGGGGGGCGGGAAGAAAAACTGTTTTTT
-,-,TRBJ2-3,TRBV28,CASSLGGVRTDTQYF,TGTGCCAGCAGTTTGGGAGGAGTGCGCACAGATACGCAGTATTTT
few,TRBD1,TRBJ1-5,TRBV7-9,CASSVGQGAGQPQHF,TGTGCCAGCAGCGTGGGACAGGGGGCAGGTCAGCCCCAGCATTTT
-,-,TRBJ2-3,TRBV28,CASSPPSTDTQYF,TGTGCCAGCAGCCCCCCTAGCACAGATACGCAGTATTTT
once,-,TRBJ1-1,TRBV11-2,CASSSLQGNTEAFF,TGTGCCAGCAGCTCCCTACAGGGGAACACTGAAGCTTTCTTT
-,TRBD2,TRBJ2-3,TRBV4-1,CASSKSLAGDTQYF,TGCGCCAGCAGCAAGTCGTTAGCGGGAGATACGCAGTATTTT
-,TRBD1,TRBJ2-1,TRBV29-1,CSVDSRDSSSYNEQFF,TGCAGCGTTGACAGCCGGGACAGTAGCTCCTACAATGAGCAGTTCTTC
-,-,TRBJ1-3,TRBV6-1,CASSRDLSSGNTIYF,TGTGCCAGCAGCCGGGACTTAAGCTCTGGAAACACCATATATTTT
-,TRBD2,TRBJ2-2,TRBV2,CASSALAGNTGELFF,TGTGCCAGCAGTGCACTAGCGGGGAACACCGGGGAGCTGTTTTTT